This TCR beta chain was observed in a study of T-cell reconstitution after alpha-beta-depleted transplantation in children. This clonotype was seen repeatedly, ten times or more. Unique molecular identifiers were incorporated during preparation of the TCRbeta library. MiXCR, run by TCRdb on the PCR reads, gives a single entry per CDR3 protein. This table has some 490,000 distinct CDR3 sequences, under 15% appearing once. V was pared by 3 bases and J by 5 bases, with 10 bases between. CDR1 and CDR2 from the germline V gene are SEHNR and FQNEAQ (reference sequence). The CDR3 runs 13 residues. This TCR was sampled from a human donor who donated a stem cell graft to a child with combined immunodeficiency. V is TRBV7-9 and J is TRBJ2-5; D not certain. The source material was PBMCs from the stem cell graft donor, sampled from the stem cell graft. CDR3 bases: TGTGCCAGCAGCTTCGTAGGGCCGGAGACCCAGTACTTC. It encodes CASSFVGPETQYF. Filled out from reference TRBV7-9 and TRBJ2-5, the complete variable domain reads DTGVSQNPRHKITKRGQNVTFRCDPISEHNRLYWYRQTLGQGPEFLTYFQNEAQLEKSRLLSDRFSAERPKGSFSTLEIQRTEQGDSAMYLCASSFVGPETQYFGPGTRLLVL.